Listed here is a single T cell receptor beta chain. The data belong to a study of spatial heterogeneity in lung cancer. About the study: Alpha-chain detections were consistently fewer than beta-chain detections among the sequences. The mean occurrence of each unique TCR and UMI combination in raw reads exceeded eight.

This sample's time point: sample taken at primary tumor resection. TCRs were sequenced from unsorted whole RNA of tumor, nontumor lung or PBMC. The donors, around 71 patients with untreated early-stage non-small cell lung cancer, provided the samples. On each TCR cDNA molecule, a unique molecular identifier was present. TCRdb fed the 5' RACE reads into MiXCR, producing one record per CDR3 protein. The sample holds about 36,000 distinct CDR3 sequences, less than 5.5% seen once. The CDR3 totals 16 residues. Trimming cost V 6 bases and J 6 bases; bases outside gene matches: 14. Germline V CDR1 and CDR2: SGHAT, FQNNGV.

The sequence derives from a female donor with early-stage non-small cell lung cancer. The sample in question was PBMCs, obtained at surgery. The chain links TRBV11-2 to TRBJ2-5, with 9 nucleotides matching TRBD2. CDR3 nucleotides: TGTGCCAGCAGTCCGCAGCTGGCGGGAGGGCAGAAGACCCAGTACTTC. This translates into CASSPQLAGGQKTQYF.